Shown below are 3 T cell receptor beta chains from a single sample sequenced in a study of Graves' ophthalmopathy and Graves' hyperthyroidism. RNA transcripts yielded amplified TCR beta CDR3 regions. Following a first-round RT-PCR that used HTBI primers, a second-round multiplex PCR was carried out. TCRdb re-analysed the multiplex PCR reads in MiXCR, keeping a single row per CDR3 protein. The table has 680,000 or so distinct CDR3 sequences, 20% to 25% seen once; the top ten hold roughly 6.9%. Sequenced: peripheral blood. Receptors were obtained from a woman aged 18-29 years with stable Graves' hyperthyroidism. Some clones in this sample may be carry-over from other donors' samples.

This chain uses TRBV28 with TRBJ1-3, with TRBD1 matching over 7 bases. After removal of 5 bases from V and 0 bases from J, the junction contained 4 bases not matched to a gene. The germline V gene has CDR1 MDHEN and CDR2 SYDVKM. The CDR3 extends over 15 amino acids. The CDR3 loop reads CASSPGQVSGNTIYF. The CDR3 nucleotides read TGTGCCAGCAGTCCCGGACAGGTCTCTGGAAACACCATATATTTT.

With respect to this clonotype: A much more abundant neighbour one base away suggests this may be a read error. This chain uses TRBV20-1 with TRBJ1-5; 7 bases align to TRBD1. The CDR3 has 14 residues. Germline values: CDR1 DFQATT, CDR2 SNEGSKA (reference sequence). The CDR3 loop reads CSARAGQPNHPQHF. In DNA, the CDR3 is TGCAGTGCTAGAGCGGGACAGCCTAATCATCCCCAGCATTTT.

The chain recombines TRBV20-1 with TRBJ1-2; 9 bases are shared with TRBD1. The CDR3 length is 13 residues. V dropped 3 bases and J dropped 6; count of bases not matched to a gene: 5. The germline gives CDR1 DFQATT, CDR2 SNEGSKA (reference sequence). CDR3 loop: CSASRGTGNGYTF. The DNA for the CDR3 is TGCAGTGCTAGCCGCGGGACAGGGAATGGCTACACCTTC.